These 27 T cell receptor beta chains originate from one sample sequenced in a study of a mutant IDH1 vaccine in newly diagnosed glioma. These receptors lack a known antigen. Produced via immunoSEQ multiplex PCR; TCRdb's table is partial and in-frame only. In the table there are fewer than 85,000 clones, 80% to 90% of which are singletons. Time point denoted: week 47, end of study. Vaccination comprised doses that each held 300 ug of mutant IDH1 20-mer peptide, plus topical imiquimod. This sample comprised PBMCs, obtained from a glioma patient whose treatment included an IDH1 peptide vaccine. The receptors stem from a man aged 40-49 years with glioma.

This clone appeared once. This chain connects TRBV7-2 to TRBJ2-1; 9 bases fit TRBD2. V lost 1 base to trimming and J lost 8 bases; unmatched junction nucleotides: 6. The CDR3 consists of 15 residues. The V gene's germline CDR1 is SGHTA and CDR2 FQGNSA. This chain's CDR3 is CASSLGGGGAYEQFF. DNA of the CDR3: TGTGCCAGCAGCTTAGGTGGCGGGGGGGCCTATGAGCAGTTCTTC.

Ten or more counts support this clone. This chain uses TRBV18 with TRBJ2-7, with D perhaps matching TRBD1 (6 bases). V lost 3 bases and J lost 12, with 24 bases in between. Germline lookup yields CDR1 KGHSH and CDR2 LQKENI. This CDR3 spans 15 amino acids. CDR3 coding DNA: TGTGCCAGCTCACCCGGACCAGGGGCCTTTGAAATCATGTACTTC. Residues: CASSPGPGAFEIMYF.

The chain joins TRBV7-2 to TRBJ2-7; D remains ambiguous. The CDR3 spans 16 residues. Germline loops: CDR1 SGHTA, CDR2 FQGNSA. Trimming took off 1 base at V and 1 base at J, with 14 bases between the two ends. The CDR3 nucleotides read TGTGCCAGCAGCTTAGATATTATGCCAGAATCCTACGAGCAGTACTTC. This sequence encodes CASSLDIMPESYEQYF.

This chain connects TRBV28 to TRBJ2-3; 16 bases agree with TRBD2. V lost 8 bases, J lost 3 bases, and 14 bases stayed unmatched. The CDR3 is 19 residues long. From germline, CDR1 is MDHEN and CDR2 SYDVKM. The CDR3 protein is CASEGDRGLAGGPTDTQYF. CDR3 nucleotides: TGTGCCAGCGAGGGGGACAGGGGACTAGCGGGAGGGCCAACAGATACGCAGTATTTT.

The genes are TRBV28 and TRBJ1-3; D call uncertain. Germline values: CDR1 MDHEN, CDR2 SYDVKM. V was pared by 11 bases and J by 4 bases, with 6 bases between. The CDR3 consists of 10 residues. CDR3 in amino acids: CACGGNTIYF. DNA of the CDR3: TGTGCCTGTGGCGGAAACACCATATATTTT. The variable domain in full, with the rest retrieved from reference TRBV28 and TRBJ1-3, is DVKVTQSSRYLVKRTGEKVFLECVQDMDHENMFWYRQDPGLGLRLIYFSYDVKMKEKGDIPEGYSVSREKKERFSLILESASTNQTSMYLCACGGNTIYFGEGSWLTVV.

This clone came up once. This chain links TRBV28 with TRBJ2-7; the match to TRBD2 covers 7 bases. V lost 5 bases, J lost 9 bases, and 13 bases stayed unmatched. Germline-derived CDR1 and CDR2 are MDHEN and SYDVKM. This CDR3 region has 14 residues. CDR3 region: CASSLAVVGIVQYF. In nucleotides, the CDR3 is TGTGCCAGCAGTCTAGCGGTAGTGGGGATTGTGCAGTACTTC.

The chain links TRBV15 to TRBJ2-1; TRBD2 matches at 13 bases. Trimming cost V 0 bases and J 7 bases; bases outside gene matches: 6. Germline V gene sequence: CDR1 LNHNV, CDR2 YYDKDF (reference sequence). This CDR3 has 17 amino acids. As DNA, the CDR3 is TGTGCCACCAGCAGAGACGCCACTAGCGGGAGGGGTAATGAGCAGTTCTTC. Translated: CATSRDATSGRGNEQFF. Drawing the rest from reference TRBV15 and TRBJ2-1, the complete variable domain is DAMVIQNPRYQVTQFGKPVTLSCSQTLNHNVMYWYQQKSSQAPKLLFHYYDKDFNNEADTPDNFQSRRPNTSFCFLDIRSPGLGDTAMYLCATSRDATSGRGNEQFFGPGTRLTVL.

This rearrangement joins TRBV6-4 to TRBJ2-3; 8 nucleotides match TRBD1. The CDR3 runs 16 residues. Germline values: CDR1 MRHNA, CDR2 SNTAGT. Losses at the gene ends were 3 bases for V and 1 base for J; bases not matched to a gene: 6. The CDR3 DNA reads TGTGCCAGCAGTGAGGACAGGGTAAGGGGCACAGATACGCAGTATTTT. It is translated as CASSEDRVRGTDTQYF.

The chain couples TRBV9 to TRBJ2-4; D is tentatively TRBD1 or TRBD2 (5 bases each). CDR1 SGDLS and CDR2 YYNGEE come from the germline V gene. The CDR3 length is 17 residues. Deletions cut 2 bases from V and 6 bases from J, with 21 bases between. The CDR3 DNA reads TGTGCCAGCAGCGTCGGGGACCGGTTCTCCCGGGCAAACATTCAGTACTTC. It is translated as CASSVGDRFSRANIQYF.

As DNA, the CDR3 is TGCGCCAGCAGCTTGACTAGCGGGAGAATTCCAGATACGCAGTATTTT. Translation gives CASSLTSGRIPDTQYF. The J gene is TRBJ2-3, the V gene TRBV5-1; TRBD2 matches 11 bases. Germline CDR1 SGHRS, CDR2 YFSETQ. Losses at the gene ends were 1 base for V and 4 bases for J; bases not matched to a gene: 5. This CDR3 is 16 amino acids long.

The genes are TRBV18 and TRBJ2-7, with 11 bases lining up with TRBD2. This CDR3 spans 16 amino acids. Germline V gives CDR1 KGHSH, CDR2 LQKENI. The junction had 9 bases not matched to a gene; V was cut back by 2 bases and J by 6 bases. The CDR3 spells CASSPGVAGGPSEQYF. For the CDR3, the DNA is TGTGCCAGCTCACCAGGAGTAGCGGGGGGGCCCTCCGAGCAGTACTTC.

J is TRBJ1-4 and V is TRBV5-6; D uncertain. Deletions cut 1 base from V and 6 bases from J, with 13 bases between. The CDR3 covers 15 residues. Germline assignment: CDR1 SGHDT and CDR2 YYEEEE. CDR3 region: CASSLRSVRDEKLFF. In DNA form, the CDR3 reads TGTGCCAGCAGCTTGCGCAGCGTGAGGGATGAAAAACTGTTTTTT. The whole variable domain, filled in from reference TRBV5-6 and TRBJ1-4, reads DAGVTQSPTHLIKTRGQQVTLRCSPKSGHDTVSWYQQALGQGPQFIFQYYEEEERQRGNFPDRFSGHQFPNYSSELNVNALLLGDSALYLCASSLRSVRDEKLFFGSGTQLSVL.

This chain uses TRBV2 with TRBJ1-4; 8 bases match TRBD1. CDR3 size: 15 residues. The germline CDR1 and CDR2 sequences are SNHLY and FYNNEI. The V and J ends lost 3 bases and 5 bases, in that order; junction bases with no gene match: 5. The chain's CDR3 is CASSEGTGKNEKLFF. In nucleotides, the CDR3 is TGTGCCAGCAGTGAGGGGACAGGAAAAAATGAAAAACTGTTTTTT.

J is TRBJ1-2 and V is TRBV25-1; maybe TRBD1 (5 bases). Germline V gene sequence: CDR1 MGHDK, CDR2 SYGVNS. Trimming took off 5 bases at V and 4 bases at J, with 11 bases between the two ends. The CDR3 length is 13 residues. The CDR3 reads CASSSGIGYGYTF. Written as DNA, the CDR3 is TGTGCCAGCAGTTCAGGGATCGGCTATGGCTACACCTTC.

There are a few counts of this clone. The V call is TRBV9, the J call TRBJ2-7; a possible D gene is TRBD2 (6 bases). Germline V gene data show CDR1 as SGDLS and CDR2 as YYNGEE. This CDR3 has 16 residues. The ends were cut back, 0 bases at V and 0 bases at J, with 13 bases in the middle. The CDR3 DNA is TGTGCCAGCAGCGTAGGTATGGGACTGGGCTCCTACGAGCAGTACTTC. It translates to CASSVGMGLGSYEQYF.

The genes are TRBV28 and TRBJ2-7, with unresolved D. Trimming left V 5 bases short and J 4 bases short, with 18 bases between. CDR3 size: 15 residues. Looked up from germline, CDR1 is MDHEN and CDR2 is SYDVKM. The CDR3 coding sequence is TGTGCCAGCAGTCCCGACCGGGCCCGCGTATACGAGCAGTACTTC. Translating gives CASSPDRARVYEQYF.

This sequence joins TRBV6-4 and TRBJ1-2; 9 bases align to TRBD1. Germline CDR1 MRHNA, CDR2 SNTAGT. With 6 bases clipped from V and 4 bases from J, the junction kept 9 bases outside the gene matches. This CDR3 has 15 residues. The CDR3 is CASRRSQGASYGYTF. Here the CDR3 DNA reads TGTGCCAGCAGACGCTCACAGGGGGCGAGCTATGGCTACACCTTC.

CDR3 residues: CASSQDPQGRSPLHF. CDR3 in DNA: TGTGCCAGCAGCCAAGATCCCCAGGGGCGGTCACCCCTCCACTTT. The chain uses TRBV14 and TRBJ1-6; possible D gene TRBD1, 6 bases. CDR3 size: 15 residues. Deletions cut 0 bases from V and 10 bases from J, with 13 bases between. The germline CDR1 and CDR2 sequences are SGHDN and FVKESK.

The genes are TRBV27 and TRBJ2-5, with D possibly matching TRBD2 (6 bases). This CDR3 has 16 residues. The V and J ends lost 1 base and 2 bases respectively, with 14 bases between them. CDR1 and CDR2 (germline): MNHEY, SMNVEV (reference sequence). CDR3 DNA sequence: TGTGCCAGCAGTTTATTGGTGGCAGGGACTCAAGAGACCCAGTACTTC. It encodes CASSLLVAGTQETQYF.

This clone occurred many times. J is TRBJ2-7 and V is TRBV12-5; perhaps D is TRBD1 or TRBD2 (7 bases each). Germline CDR1 reads LGHNT; CDR2 reads FRNRAP. The CDR3 consists of 17 residues. V was cut by 2 bases and J by 4 bases, with 21 bases left in between. The CDR3 nucleotides are TGTGCTAGTGGTTTGTGGCCCAGGGGGGGGATTAAGTACGAGCAGTACTTC. Encoded protein: CASGLWPRGGIKYEQYF.

V usage is TRBV27 and J usage is TRBJ2-1, with TRBD2 identical over 7 bases. Trimming at V came to 3 bases and at J to 5 bases, leaving 16 bases not matched to a gene. Germline CDR1 MNHEY, CDR2 SMNVEV (reference sequence). The CDR3 totals 18 residues. DNA of the CDR3: TGTGCCAGCAGTTTTCTACACTTCCGGGAGCGGGAAAACAATGAGCAGTTCTTC. Protein sequence: CASSFLHFRERENNEQFF.

The chain employs TRBV6-6 and TRBJ1-1; D call uncertain. V dropped 8 bases and J dropped 11 bases, with 6 bases sitting between them. The CDR3 runs 8 residues. Per germline, CDR1 MNHNY and CDR2 SVGAGI (reference sequence). DNA of the CDR3: TGTGCCAGCTTTAGGGCTTTCTTT. Translated, it gives CASFRAFF.

This clone was counted a single time. The chain links TRBV27 to TRBJ2-1, with TRBD2 matching over 12 bases. Trimming removed 2 bases from V and 7 bases from J; junction bases left unmatched: 9. Germline V gene sequence: CDR1 MNHEY, CDR2 SMNVEV (reference sequence). The CDR3 is 17 amino acids. CDR3 sequence (DNA): TGTGCCAGCAGTTTACCCCGACTAGCGGGAGTGTCTAATGAGCAGTTCTTC. Translated: CASSLPRLAGVSNEQFF.

The gene calls are TRBV6-5 and TRBJ2-7; D is undetermined. Germline lookup yields CDR1 MNHEY and CDR2 SVGAGI. The V and J ends lost 8 bases and 7 bases respectively, with 9 bases between them. The CDR3 extends over 10 amino acids. In DNA form, the CDR3 reads TGTGCCAGCGGGGTGGGGGAGCAGTACTTC. Protein: CASGVGEQYF.

The chain uses TRBV7-6 and TRBJ1-6, with D hard to call. The germline V and J ends were trimmed by 0 bases and 4 bases, with 10 bases remaining between them. Germline lookup yields CDR1 SGHVS and CDR2 FNYEAQ. The CDR3 is 16 residues long. CDR3 nucleotides: TGTGCCAGCAGCTTAGCTGGAACCGGGTATAATTCACCCCTCCACTTT. It codes for CASSLAGTGYNSPLHF.

In its sample, this clone was seen once. The CDR3 nucleotides are TGTGCCAGCAGTGGGGACAGGGGAAACAATCAGCCCCAGCATTTT. It translates to CASSGDRGNNQPQHF. The chain has TRBV2 and TRBJ1-5; 10 nucleotides agree with TRBD1. V lost 4 bases, J lost 3 bases, and 3 bases stayed unmatched. Per germline, CDR1 SNHLY and CDR2 FYNNEI. The CDR3 is 15 amino acids. Full variable domain (remainder filled in from reference TRBV2 and TRBJ1-5): EPEVTQTPSHQVTQMGQEVILRCVPISNHLYFYWYRQILGQKVEFLVSFYNNEISEKSEIFDDQFSVERPDGSNFTLKIRSTKLEDSAMYFCASSGDRGNNQPQHFGDGTRLSIL.

The chain recombines TRBV4-3 with TRBJ2-7; the D gene is possibly TRBD1 (6 bases). V was pared by 4 bases and J by 4 bases, with 17 bases between. The germline V gene has CDR1 LGHNA and CDR2 YSLEER. This CDR3 is 15 amino acids long. This CDR3 is CASSPEFRTEYEQYF. CDR3 nucleotides: TGCGCCAGCAGCCCCGAATTCCGGACAGAATACGAGCAGTACTTC.